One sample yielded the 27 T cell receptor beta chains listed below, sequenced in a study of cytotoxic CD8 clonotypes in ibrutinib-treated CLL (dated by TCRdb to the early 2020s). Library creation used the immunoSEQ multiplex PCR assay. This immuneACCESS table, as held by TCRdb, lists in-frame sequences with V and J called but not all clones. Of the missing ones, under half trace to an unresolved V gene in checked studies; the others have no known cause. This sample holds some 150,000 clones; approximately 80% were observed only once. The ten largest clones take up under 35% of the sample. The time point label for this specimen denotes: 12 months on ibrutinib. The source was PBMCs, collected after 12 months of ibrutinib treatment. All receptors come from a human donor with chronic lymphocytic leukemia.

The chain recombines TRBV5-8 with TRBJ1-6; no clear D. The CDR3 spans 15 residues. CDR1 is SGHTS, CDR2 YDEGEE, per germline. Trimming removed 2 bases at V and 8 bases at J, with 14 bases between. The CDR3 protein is CASSLGVRAYSPLHF. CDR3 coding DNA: TGTGCCAGCAGCTTAGGTGTCCGAGCCTATTCACCCCTCCACTTT.

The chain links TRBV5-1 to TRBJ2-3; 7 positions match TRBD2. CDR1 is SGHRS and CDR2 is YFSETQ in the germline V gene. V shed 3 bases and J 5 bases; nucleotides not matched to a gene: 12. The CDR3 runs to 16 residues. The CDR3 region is CASSSLAVLGGDTQYF. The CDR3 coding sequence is TGCGCCAGCAGCTCCCTAGCGGTCCTGGGGGGAGATACGCAGTATTTT.

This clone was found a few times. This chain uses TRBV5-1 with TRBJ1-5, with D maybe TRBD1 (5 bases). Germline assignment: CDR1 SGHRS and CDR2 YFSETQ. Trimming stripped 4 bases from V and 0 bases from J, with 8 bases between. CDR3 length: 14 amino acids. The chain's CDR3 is CASSGGDSNQPQHF. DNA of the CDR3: TGCGCCAGCAGCGGAGGGGATAGCAATCAGCCCCAGCATTTT.

CDR3 nucleotide sequence: TGTGCCAGCAGCTTCTGGTCTCTCAGGGATACGCAGTATTTT. Its protein product is CASSFWSLRDTQYF. The J gene is TRBJ2-3, the V gene TRBV7-3; D is unresolved. The V gene's germline CDR1 is SGHTA and CDR2 FQGTGA. The length of the CDR3 is 14 residues. The V end was cut by 3 bases, the J end by 6 bases, with 13 bases between.

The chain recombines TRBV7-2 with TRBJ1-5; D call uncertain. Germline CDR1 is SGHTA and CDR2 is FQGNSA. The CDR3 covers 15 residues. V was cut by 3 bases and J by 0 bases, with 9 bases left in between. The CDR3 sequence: CASSLSGRSNQPQHF. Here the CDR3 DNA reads TGTGCCAGCAGCTTGTCAGGCCGTAGCAATCAGCCCCAGCATTTT.

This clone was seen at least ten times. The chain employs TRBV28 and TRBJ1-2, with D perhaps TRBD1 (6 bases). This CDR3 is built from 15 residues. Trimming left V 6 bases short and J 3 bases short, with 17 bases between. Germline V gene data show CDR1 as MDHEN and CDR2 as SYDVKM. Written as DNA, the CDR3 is TGTGCCAGCAGCCCCGGGGGCAGTCTTTACTATGGCTACACCTTC. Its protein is CASSPGGSLYYGYTF.

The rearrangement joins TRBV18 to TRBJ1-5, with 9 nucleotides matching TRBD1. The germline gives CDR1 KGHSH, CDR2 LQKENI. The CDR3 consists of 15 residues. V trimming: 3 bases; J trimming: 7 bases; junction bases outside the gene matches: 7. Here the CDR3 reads CASSPGQGSGQPQHF. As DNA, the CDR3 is TGTGCCAGCTCACCGGGACAGGGTTCTGGGCAGCCCCAGCATTTT.

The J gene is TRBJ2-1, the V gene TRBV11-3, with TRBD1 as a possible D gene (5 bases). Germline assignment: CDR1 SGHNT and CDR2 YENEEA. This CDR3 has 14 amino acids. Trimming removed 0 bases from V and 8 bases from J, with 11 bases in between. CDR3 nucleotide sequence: TGTGCCAGCAGCTTAGATGGGGTGGGGCATGAGCAGTTCTTC. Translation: CASSLDGVGHEQFF.

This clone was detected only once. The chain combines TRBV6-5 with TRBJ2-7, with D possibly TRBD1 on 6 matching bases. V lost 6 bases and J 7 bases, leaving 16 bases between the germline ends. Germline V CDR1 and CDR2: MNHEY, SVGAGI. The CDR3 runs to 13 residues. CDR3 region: CASSGHVQGEQYF. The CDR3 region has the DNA TGTGCCAGCAGCGGACACGTCCAGGGGGAGCAGTACTTC.

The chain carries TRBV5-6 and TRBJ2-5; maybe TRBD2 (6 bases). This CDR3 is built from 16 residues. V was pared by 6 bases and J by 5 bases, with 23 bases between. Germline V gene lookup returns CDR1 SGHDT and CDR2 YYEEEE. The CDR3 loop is CASNKGGEGLGETQYF. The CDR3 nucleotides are TGTGCCAGCAATAAGGGAGGCGAGGGGCTTGGGGAGACCCAGTACTTC.

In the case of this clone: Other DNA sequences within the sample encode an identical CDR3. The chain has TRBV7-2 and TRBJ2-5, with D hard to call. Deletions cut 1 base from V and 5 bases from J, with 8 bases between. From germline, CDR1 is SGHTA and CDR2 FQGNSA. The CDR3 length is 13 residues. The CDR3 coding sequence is TGTGCCAGCAGCTTAGGTAGCACGGAGACCCAGTACTTC. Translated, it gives CASSLGSTETQYF.

The CDR3 is CASSLAGNGYNEQFF. The CDR3 nucleotides are TGTGCCAGCAGCTTAGCCGGGAATGGGTACAATGAGCAGTTCTTC. The chain recombines TRBV7-2 with TRBJ2-1, with D maybe TRBD2 (5 bases). The CDR3 loop spans 15 amino acids. V shed 0 bases and J shed 4 bases, with 10 bases lying between them. Germline CDR1 and CDR2: SGHTA and FQGNSA.

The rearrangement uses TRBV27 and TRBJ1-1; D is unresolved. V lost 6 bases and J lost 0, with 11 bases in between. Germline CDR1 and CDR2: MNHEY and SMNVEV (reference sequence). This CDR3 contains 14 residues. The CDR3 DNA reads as TGTGCCAGCAGGCGAGGTGGAATGAACACTGAAGCTTTCTTT. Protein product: CASRRGGMNTEAFF.

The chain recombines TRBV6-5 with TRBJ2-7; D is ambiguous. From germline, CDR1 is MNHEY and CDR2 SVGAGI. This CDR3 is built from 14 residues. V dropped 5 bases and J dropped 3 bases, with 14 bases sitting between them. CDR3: CASSPALIGYEQYF. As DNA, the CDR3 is TGTGCCAGCAGTCCCGCCCTAATCGGCTACGAGCAGTACTTC.

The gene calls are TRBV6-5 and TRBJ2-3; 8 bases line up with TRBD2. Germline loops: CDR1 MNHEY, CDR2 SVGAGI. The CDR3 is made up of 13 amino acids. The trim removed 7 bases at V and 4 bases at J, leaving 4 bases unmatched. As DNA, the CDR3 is TGTGCCAGCAAAACGGGAGGGGCAGATACGCAGTATTTT. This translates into CASKTGGADTQYF.

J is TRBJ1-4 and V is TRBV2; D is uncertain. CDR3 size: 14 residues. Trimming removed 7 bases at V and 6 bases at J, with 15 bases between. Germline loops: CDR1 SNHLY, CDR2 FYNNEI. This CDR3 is CASTGVEDHEKLFF. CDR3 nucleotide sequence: TGTGCCAGCACTGGGGTAGAGGATCATGAAAAACTGTTTTTT.

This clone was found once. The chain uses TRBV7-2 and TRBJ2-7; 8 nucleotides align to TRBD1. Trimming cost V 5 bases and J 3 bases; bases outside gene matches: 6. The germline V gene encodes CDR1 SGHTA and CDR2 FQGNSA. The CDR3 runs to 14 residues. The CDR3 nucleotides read TGTGCCAGCAGCAGTTGGGACAGGAGCTACGAGCAGTACTTC. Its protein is CASSSWDRSYEQYF.

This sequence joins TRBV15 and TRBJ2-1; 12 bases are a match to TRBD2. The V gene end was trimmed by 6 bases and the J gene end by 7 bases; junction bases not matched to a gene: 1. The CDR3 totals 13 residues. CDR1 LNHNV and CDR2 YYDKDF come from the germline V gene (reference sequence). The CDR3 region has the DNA TGTGCCACCAGGACTAGCGGGAGTAATGAGCAGTTCTTC. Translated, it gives CATRTSGSNEQFF.

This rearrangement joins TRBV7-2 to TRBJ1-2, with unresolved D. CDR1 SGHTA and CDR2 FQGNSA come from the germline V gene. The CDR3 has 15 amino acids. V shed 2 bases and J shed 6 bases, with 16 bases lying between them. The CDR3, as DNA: TGTGCCAGCAGCTTAATAGCGGGGAATCTTGATGGCTACACCTTC. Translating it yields CASSLIAGNLDGYTF.

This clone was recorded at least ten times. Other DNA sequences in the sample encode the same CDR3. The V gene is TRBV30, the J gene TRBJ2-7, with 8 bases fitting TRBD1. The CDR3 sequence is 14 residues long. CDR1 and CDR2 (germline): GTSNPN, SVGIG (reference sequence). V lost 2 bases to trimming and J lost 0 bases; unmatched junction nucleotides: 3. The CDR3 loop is CAWSTGGSSYEQYF. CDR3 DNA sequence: TGTGCCTGGAGTACAGGGGGGAGCTCCTACGAGCAGTACTTC.

Here the CDR3 DNA reads TGTGCCAGCAGTGAAGTTGGTCAGAAAGAGACCCAGTACTTC. This encodes CASSEVGQKETQYF. The chain couples TRBV6-1 to TRBJ2-5; D remains unclear. This CDR3 comprises 14 residues. Trimming stripped 1 base from V and 3 bases from J, with 9 bases between. Germline values: CDR1 MNHNS, CDR2 SASEGT.

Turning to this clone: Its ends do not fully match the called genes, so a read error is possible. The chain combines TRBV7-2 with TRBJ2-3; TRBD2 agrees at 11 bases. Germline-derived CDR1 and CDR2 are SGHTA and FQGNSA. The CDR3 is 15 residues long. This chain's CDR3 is CASRLAGGPIDTQYF. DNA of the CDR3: TGTGCCAGCAGATTAGCGGGAGGGCCTATAGATACGCAGTATTTT. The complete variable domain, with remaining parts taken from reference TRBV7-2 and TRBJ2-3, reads GAGVSQSPSNKVTEKGKDVELRCDPISGHTALYWYRQSLGQGLEFLIYFQGNSAPDKSGLPSDRFSAERTGGSVSTLTIQRTQQEDSAVYLCASRLAGGPIDTQYFGPGTRLTVL.

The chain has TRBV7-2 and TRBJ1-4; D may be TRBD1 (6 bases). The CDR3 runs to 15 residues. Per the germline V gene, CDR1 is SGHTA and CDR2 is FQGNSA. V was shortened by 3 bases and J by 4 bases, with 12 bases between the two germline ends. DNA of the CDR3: TGTGCCAGCAGCTTCCAACAGGGTTATAATGAAAAACTGTTTTTT. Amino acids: CASSFQQGYNEKLFF.

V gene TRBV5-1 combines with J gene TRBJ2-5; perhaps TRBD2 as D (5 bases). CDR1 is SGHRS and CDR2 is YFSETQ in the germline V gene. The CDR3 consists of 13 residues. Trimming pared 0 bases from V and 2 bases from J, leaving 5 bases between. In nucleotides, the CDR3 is TGCGCCAGCAGCTTGGGGAGGCAAGAGACCCAGTACTTC. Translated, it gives CASSLGRQETQYF. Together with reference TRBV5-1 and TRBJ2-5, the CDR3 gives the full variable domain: KAGVTQTPRYLIKTRGQQVTLSCSPISGHRSVSWYQQTPGQGLQFLFEYFSETQRNKGNFPGRFSGRQFSNSRSEMNVSTLELGDSALYLCASSLGRQETQYFGPGTRLLVL.

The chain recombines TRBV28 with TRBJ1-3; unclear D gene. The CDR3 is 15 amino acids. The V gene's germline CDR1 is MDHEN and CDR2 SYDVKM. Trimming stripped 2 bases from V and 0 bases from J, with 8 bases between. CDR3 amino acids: CASSLGVTSGNTIYF. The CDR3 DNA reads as TGTGCCAGCAGTTTAGGAGTTACCTCTGGAAACACCATATATTTT.

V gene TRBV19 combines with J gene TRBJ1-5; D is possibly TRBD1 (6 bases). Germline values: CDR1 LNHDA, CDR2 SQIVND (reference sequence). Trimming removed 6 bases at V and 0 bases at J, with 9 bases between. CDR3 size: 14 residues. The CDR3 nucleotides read TGTGCCAGTAGGTCAGGGGCTAGCAATCAGCCCCAGCATTTT. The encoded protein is CASRSGASNQPQHF.

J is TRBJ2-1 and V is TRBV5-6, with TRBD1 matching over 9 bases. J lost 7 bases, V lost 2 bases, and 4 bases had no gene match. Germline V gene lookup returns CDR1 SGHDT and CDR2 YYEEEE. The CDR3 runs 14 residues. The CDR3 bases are TGTGCCAGCAGCTTCGCCGGGACAGGGAATGAGCAGTTCTTC. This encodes CASSFAGTGNEQFF.